What follows are 23 T cell receptor beta chains derived from one specimen sequenced in a study of T cells in Graves' hyperthyroidism and ophthalmopathy. Authors of the study amplified TCR beta CDR3 regions from RNA transcripts. TCR CDR3 regions were first amplified by RT-PCR with HTBI primers. TCRdb used MiXCR to reprocess the multiplex PCR reads, holding one entry per CDR3 protein. The data contain about 480,000 distinct CDR3 sequences, approximately 25% of them singletons. The specimen sequenced was blood. Source of these receptors: a woman in her 30s with Graves' ophthalmopathy.

The chain recombines TRBV7-3 with TRBJ1-1; a weak D match, TRBD1 (5 bases). CDR3 length equals 16 residues. V lost 0 bases and J lost 5, with 16 bases in between. Germline loops: CDR1 SGHTA, CDR2 FQGTGA. The CDR3: CASSLTPDTSGTEAFF. As DNA, the CDR3 is TGTGCCAGCAGCTTAACCCCGGACACGTCGGGGACTGAAGCTTTCTTT.

The sample holds a few counts of this clonotype. The chain has TRBV6-2 or TRBV6-3 and TRBJ1-5, with unresolved D. The ends were cut back, 2 bases at V and 3 bases at J, with 11 bases in the middle. The CDR3 contains 15 residues. CDR1 and CDR2 (germline): MNHEY, SVGEGT. CDR3 nucleotides: TGTGCCAGCAGTTACCTCGCAGGCTTCAATCAGCCCCAGCATTTT. It codes for CASSYLAGFNQPQHF.

This clonotype occurred many times. The chain uses TRBV6-1 and TRBJ2-3; D may be TRBD2 (6 bases). The V gene's germline CDR1 is MNHNS and CDR2 SASEGT. V shed 7 bases and J shed 6 bases, with 23 bases lying between them. The CDR3 contains 16 residues. Here the CDR3 reads CASTKSQLGRGDTQYF. The CDR3 DNA is TGTGCCAGCACCAAAAGCCAGCTGGGACGGGGGGATACGCAGTATTTT.

There are many counts of this clonotype. CDR3 residues: CASSPYRGGGYTF. For the CDR3, the DNA is TGTGCCAGCAGCCCCTACAGGGGTGGTGGCTACACCTTC. This chain links TRBV13 with TRBJ1-2; 7 bases align to TRBD1. The CDR3 loop spans 13 amino acids. The J segment lost 7 bases and the V segment lost 5 bases, leaving 7 bases of the junction unmatched. Looked up from germline, CDR1 is PRHDT and CDR2 is FYEKMQ (reference sequence). The full variable domain, rest sourced from reference TRBV13 and TRBJ1-2, is AAGVIQSPRHLIKEKRETATLKCYPIPRHDTVYWYQQGPGQDPQFLISFYEKMQSDKGSIPDRFSAQQFSDYHSELNMSSLELGDSALYFCASSPYRGGGYTFGSGTRLTVV.

The chain employs TRBV27 and TRBJ2-7; D is possibly TRBD1 (6 bases). V lost 0 bases to trimming and J lost 1 base, with 10 bases between them. The CDR3 sequence is 15 residues long. Germline-derived CDR1 and CDR2 are MNHEY and SMNVEV (reference sequence). In nucleotides, the CDR3 is TGTGCCAGCAGTTTATCCCGGGACACATCCTACGAGCAGTACTTC. It encodes CASSLSRDTSYEQYF.

Only a few counts were recorded for this clonotype. V is TRBV4-1 and J is TRBJ2-7; a possible D gene is TRBD2 (5 bases). The CDR3 has 16 amino acids. Germline lookup yields CDR1 MGHRA and CDR2 YSYEKL. V was cut by 2 bases and J by 0 bases, with 14 bases left in between. CDR3 sequence: CASSQSRARNSYEQYF. The CDR3 DNA reads as TGCGCCAGCAGCCAATCGCGGGCCAGGAACTCCTACGAGCAGTACTTC.

This clonotype was recorded at least ten times. The V and J genes are TRBV7-9 and TRBJ2-7; perhaps D is TRBD1 or TRBD2 (5 bases each). The CDR3 runs 15 residues. In germline, CDR1 is SEHNR, CDR2 FQNEAQ (reference sequence). With 5 bases removed from V and 2 bases from J, the gap between germline ends came to 16 bases. CDR3 region: CASSLGGGQTYEQYF. CDR3 nucleotide sequence: TGTGCCAGCAGCCTAGGAGGAGGACAAACCTACGAGCAGTACTTC.

This chain joins TRBV11-1 and TRBJ1-3, with D maybe TRBD1 (6 bases). The CDR3 has 16 amino acids. CDR1 SGHAT and CDR2 FQDESV come from the germline V gene (reference sequence). Deletions cut 4 bases from V and 4 bases from J, with 17 bases between. The CDR3 DNA sequence: TGTGCCAGCAGCTCGCAATCCAGGGGTTCAGGAAACACCATATATTTT. This gives the protein CASSSQSRGSGNTIYF.

The rearrangement joins TRBV6-1 to TRBJ2-5; TRBD1 might be the D (5 bases). The CDR3 spans 15 residues. Germline V gene lookup returns CDR1 MNHNS and CDR2 SASEGT. Between the trimmed V and J ends, which lost 0 bases and 5 bases, there was a span of 13 bases. The CDR3 protein is CASSEASTAGETQYF. For the CDR3, the DNA is TGTGCCAGCAGTGAAGCGTCTACCGCAGGGGAGACCCAGTACTTC.

The CDR3 loop is CASSPGQPINYEQYF. Written as DNA, the CDR3 is TGTGCCAGCAGCCCAGGACAGCCAATAAACTACGAGCAGTACTTC. The chain is built from TRBV12-3 or TRBV12-4 and TRBJ2-7; weak D call: TRBD1 (6 bases). Trimming stripped 6 bases from V and 3 bases from J, with 18 bases between. CDR3 length: 15 residues.

This clonotype was observed a few times. This chain uses TRBV18 with TRBJ1-2; 11 nucleotides agree with TRBD1. The CDR3 loop spans 15 amino acids. The V segment lost 3 bases and the J segment 4 bases; nucleotides outside the gene matches: 4. The V gene's germline CDR1 is KGHSH and CDR2 LQKENI. The CDR3 DNA sequence: TGTGCCAGCTCACCGGGACAGGGGGATACCTATGGCTACACCTTC. Translation gives CASSPGQGDTYGYTF.

This clonotype was seen many times. One end of the junction varies from germline; a read error may be responsible. The V call is TRBV20-1, the J call TRBJ1-2; tentatively, D is TRBD1 (5 bases). This CDR3 has 13 residues. Germline V lookup: CDR1 DFQATT, CDR2 SNEGSKA (reference sequence). CDR3 loop: CGASPGINYGYTF. CDR3 DNA: TGCGGTGCTAGTCCAGGGATCAACTATGGCTACACCTTC.

The chain joins TRBV11-2 to TRBJ2-7; the D gene is possibly TRBD1 (5 bases). Between the trimmed V and J ends, which lost 1 base and 4 bases, there was a span of 11 bases. CDR3 length: 14 residues. Germline loops: CDR1 SGHAT, CDR2 FQNNGV. DNA of the CDR3: TGTGCCAGCAGCTTAGGTTTAAGGGGATACGAGCAGTACTTC. This encodes CASSLGLRGYEQYF.

The chain couples TRBV27 to TRBJ1-1, with TRBD1 matching over 10 bases. Germline CDR1 is MNHEY and CDR2 is SMNVEV (reference sequence). The CDR3 covers 16 residues. V shed 3 bases and J 11 bases; nucleotides not matched to a gene: 15. CDR3 amino acids: CASSFLPGTGVKFAFF. DNA for the CDR3: TGTGCCAGCAGTTTCCTCCCCGGGACAGGGGTCAAGTTTGCTTTCTTT.

This clonotype was seen a few times. The chain has TRBV12-3 or TRBV12-4 and TRBJ1-2; 8 nucleotides agree with TRBD1. The junction had 11 bases not matched to a gene; V was cut back by 6 bases and J by 11 bases. The CDR3 contains 13 residues. CDR3 DNA sequence: TGTGCCAGCAGGCAATCCGACAGGGGTCATTACACCTTC. It specifies CASRQSDRGHYTF.

The sample holds many counts of this clonotype. The chain employs TRBV5-1 and TRBJ2-7, with a weak D call TRBD1 (6 bases). Germline V lookup: CDR1 SGHRS, CDR2 YFSETQ. The CDR3 is made up of 15 amino acids. The V end was cut by 3 bases, the J end by 3 bases, with 16 bases between. The CDR3 nucleotides read TGCGCCAGCAGCTCCGGGCCGGGACAAAACTACGAGCAGTACTTC. This gives the protein CASSSGPGQNYEQYF.

This clonotype has just a few counts. The chain uses TRBV20-1 and TRBJ2-2; D is perhaps TRBD2 (6 bases). Trimming took 0 bases from V and 0 from J, leaving 14 bases between them. CDR1 is DFQATT and CDR2 is SNEGSKA in the germline V gene (reference sequence). The CDR3 sequence is 17 residues long. The CDR3 nucleotides are TGCAGTGCTAGAGATCCTTCAGGCGGGGCGAACACCGGGGAGCTGTTTTTT. This encodes CSARDPSGGANTGELFF.

Comment on this clonotype: No conserved phenylalanine or tryptophan is present at the end of the CDR3, so a read error is the likely explanation. The V and J genes are TRBV28 and TRBJ1-1; D gene unclear. The CDR3 has 14 residues. CDR1 is MDHEN, CDR2 SYDVKM, per germline. Trimming stripped 3 bases from V and 0 bases from J, with 8 bases between. The CDR3: CASSFGQLNTEAFY. The DNA of the CDR3 is TGTGCCAGCAGTTTCGGGCAGTTGAACACTGAAGCTTTCTAT.

This clonotype has a handful of counts. This chain connects TRBV5-1 to TRBJ1-1, with D possibly being TRBD1 (5 bases). Looked up from germline, CDR1 is SGHRS and CDR2 is YFSETQ. The CDR3 spans 18 residues. V was trimmed by 4 bases and J by 0 bases, leaving 22 bases between them. CDR3 sequence reads: CASSTGRQPPVMNTEAFF. CDR3 DNA sequence: TGCGCCAGCAGCACCGGTCGACAGCCCCCGGTCATGAACACTGAAGCTTTCTTT.

This chain connects TRBV6-5 to TRBJ1-1, with D perhaps TRBD1 (5 bases). Germline CDR1 MNHEY, CDR2 SVGAGI. V was shortened by 7 bases and J by 6 bases, with 27 bases between the two germline ends. The length of the CDR3 is 17 residues. The CDR3 DNA follows: TGTGCCAGCATTAAAGTGAGCCTCGGCCGGGGCCTTTCTGAAGCTTTCTTT. Amino acids: CASIKVSLGRGLSEAFF.

The chain has TRBV18 and TRBJ1-6, with no clear D. CDR1 and CDR2 from the germline V gene are KGHSH and LQKENI. The V end lost 6 bases, the J end lost 7 bases, and 7 bases lay between the germline ends. The CDR3 runs to 12 residues. The CDR3 sequence: CASSTFNSPLHF. Here the CDR3 DNA reads TGTGCCAGCTCTACATTCAATTCACCCCTCCACTTT.

This clonotype appeared many times. V gene TRBV11-2 combines with J gene TRBJ2-5; D call uncertain. The V gene's germline CDR1 is SGHAT and CDR2 FQNNGV. Trimming removed 2 bases at V and 5 bases at J, with 9 bases between. The CDR3 consists of 13 residues. Here the CDR3 DNA reads TGTGCCAGCAGCTTAAACTATCAGGAGACCCAGTACTTC. As protein: CASSLNYQETQYF.

This clonotype was counted at least ten times. This chain links TRBV11-2 with TRBJ2-7, with D unclear. The V end lost 5 bases, the J end lost 4 bases, and 12 bases lay between the germline ends. The germline gives CDR1 SGHAT, CDR2 FQNNGV. CDR3 length: 13 residues. The CDR3 spells CASSRFRAYEQYF. The CDR3 nucleotides are TGTGCCAGCAGCCGGTTTAGGGCTTACGAGCAGTACTTC. Together with reference TRBV11-2 and TRBJ2-7, the CDR3 gives the full variable domain: EAGVAQSPRYKIIEKRQSVAFWCNPISGHATLYWYQQILGQGPKLLIQFQNNGVVDDSQLPKDRFSAERLKGVDSTLKIQPAKLEDSAVYLCASSRFRAYEQYFGPGTRLTVT.